This T cell receptor beta chain was sequenced for a study of neurological immune-mediated disorders. Overall study results and limits: The study found no CDR3 amino acid sequences shared by expanded clones across subjects, suggesting private repertoires in all groups. The most TCR clonal expansion was seen in HTLV-1-associated myelopathy, whereas the least was seen in multiple sclerosis, below the level in healthy controls.

V shed 5 bases and J shed 11 bases, with 21 bases lying between them. The CDR3 is 14 amino acids. The germline V gene encodes CDR1 SEHNR and CDR2 FQNEAQ (reference sequence). This clonotype was detected only a few times. Its antigen is still unknown. Time point meaning: longitudinal time-point 1 (baseline). The cDNA was synthesized by 5'RACE incorporating 10-nucleotide random UMIs. TCRdb re-derived calls from the 5' RACE reads in MiXCR, one entry per CDR3 protein. The sample lists 64,000 or so distinct CDR3 sequences, roughly 10% occurring once. V gene TRBV7-9 combines with J gene TRBJ1-1; D unclear. The clonotype originates from a man younger than 40 in good health. The sequenced sample was PBMCs. The CDR3 spells CASSQTPPSPGAFF. The CDR3 DNA reads TGTGCCAGCAGCCAGACTCCACCATCCCCCGGGGCTTTCTTT.